The 27 T cell receptor beta chains below come from one sample, sequenced in a study of technical replicates of blood from a few donors. Some clones are missing from TCRdb's copy, which holds only in-frame ones; the method was immunoSEQ multiplex PCR. The sample holds 50,000 or so clones; 90% to 95% are singletons and the top ten take about 4.3%. Source material: PBMCs. The receptor set was obtained from a human donor in good health. Some clones in this sample may be carry-over from other donors' samples.

J is TRBJ2-7 and V is TRBV27; 7 bases line up with TRBD1. Germline-derived CDR1 and CDR2 are MNHEY and SMNVEV (reference sequence). The CDR3 is made up of 14 amino acids. Losses at the gene ends were 1 base for V and 6 bases for J; bases not matched to a gene: 6. The CDR3 here is CASSLFTGVLEQYF. The DNA for the CDR3 is TGTGCCAGCAGTTTATTTACAGGGGTCCTCGAGCAGTACTTC.

The genes are TRBV5-8 and TRBJ1-1; 9 nucleotides agree with TRBD1. CDR1 is SGHTS and CDR2 is YDEGEE in the germline V gene. The CDR3 spans 14 residues. Trimming removed 4 bases from V and 7 bases from J; junction bases left unmatched: 8. The CDR3 DNA reads as TGTGCCAGCAGCCGCTGGGGGGGACAGGGTGAAGCTTTCTTT. As protein: CASSRWGGQGEAFF.

The chain is built from TRBV7-7 and TRBJ2-5; 9 positions match TRBD2. Germline CDR1 SSHAT, CDR2 FNYEAQ (reference sequence). This CDR3 is built from 17 residues. The V segment lost 3 bases and the J segment 3 bases; nucleotides outside the gene matches: 11. The CDR3 bases are TGTGCCAGCAGCTTGGGCGGGGCTAGCGGGGCAAAAGAGACCCAGTACTTC. Protein: CASSLGGASGAKETQYF.

The chain links TRBV30 to TRBJ1-1; possibly TRBD1 for D (5 bases). Per the germline V gene, CDR1 is GTSNPN and CDR2 is SVGIG (reference sequence). This CDR3 contains 13 residues. The V gene lost 8 bases and the J gene lost 4 bases, with 17 bases spanning the gap. The CDR3 loop reads CAGDTGWGTEAFF. CDR3 DNA: TGTGCCGGAGATACAGGCTGGGGCACTGAAGCTTTCTTT.

The CDR3: CASNGQGPGELFF. In DNA form, the CDR3 reads TGCGCCAGCAACGGACAGGGGCCCGGGGAGCTGTTTTTT. V is TRBV5-1 and J is TRBJ2-2; 9 bases fit TRBD1. The CDR3 runs 13 residues. Germline V gene sequence: CDR1 SGHRS, CDR2 YFSETQ. V was pared by 6 bases and J by 6 bases, with 3 bases of the junction left unmatched.

This rearrangement joins TRBV7-3 to TRBJ2-7; D is undetermined. Germline V gives CDR1 SGHTA, CDR2 FQGTGA. V lost 1 base to trimming and J lost 0 bases, with 10 bases between them. This CDR3 comprises 15 residues. The CDR3 here is CASSLITESSYEQYF. The CDR3 DNA sequence: TGTGCCAGCAGCTTAATCACGGAGAGCTCCTACGAGCAGTACTTC.

The J gene is TRBJ1-2, the V gene TRBV19, with 7 bases identical to TRBD1. The CDR3 extends over 15 amino acids. Germline V lookup: CDR1 LNHDA, CDR2 SQIVND (reference sequence). Trimming at V came to 5 bases and at J to 2 bases, leaving 8 bases not matched to a gene. Here the CDR3 DNA reads TGTGCCAGTAGTGACAGGGTTGAAGGCAACTATGGCTACACCTTC. This codes for CASSDRVEGNYGYTF.

This chain links TRBV7-3 with TRBJ1-5; D call uncertain. CDR1 is SGHTA, CDR2 FQGTGA, per germline. The CDR3 has 13 residues. V dropped 5 bases and J dropped 1 base, with 6 bases sitting between them. The CDR3 bases are TGTGCCAGCAGCCCCGGGAGCAATCAGCCCCAGCATTTT. Translating gives CASSPGSNQPQHF.

The J gene is TRBJ2-1, the V gene TRBV2, with a possible D match to TRBD2 (5 bases). CDR1 is SNHLY and CDR2 is FYNNEI in the germline V gene. CDR3 size: 11 residues. V dropped 7 bases and J dropped 6 bases, with 7 bases sitting between them. The CDR3 DNA reads as TGTGCCAGCACCGGGGTCAATGAGCAGTTCTTC. It yields the protein CASTGVNEQFF.

CDR3 amino acids: CASSLDSNYGYTF. CDR3 bases: TGTGCCAGCAGCTTGGACAGTAACTATGGCTACACCTTC. The chain has TRBV5-6 and TRBJ1-2; no reliable D call. Trimming stripped 0 bases from V and 1 base from J, with 4 bases between. The CDR3 covers 13 residues. Germline V gene sequence: CDR1 SGHDT, CDR2 YYEEEE.

This sequence joins TRBV30 and TRBJ2-1; D uncertain. Germline loops: CDR1 GTSNPN, CDR2 SVGIG (reference sequence). V was shortened by 5 bases and J by 8 bases, with 13 bases between the two germline ends. The CDR3 loop spans 12 amino acids. The CDR3 region is CAWARGAYEQFF. The CDR3 DNA is TGTGCCTGGGCCAGAGGAGCGTATGAGCAGTTCTTC. Full variable domain (rest looked up from reference TRBV30 and TRBJ2-1): SQTIHQWPATLVQPVGSPLSLECTVEGTSNPNLYWYRQAAGRGLQLLFYSVGIGQISSEVPQNLSASRPQDRQFILSSKKLLLSDSGFYLCAWARGAYEQFFGPGTRLTVL.

The gene calls are TRBV4-3 and TRBJ1-6; 8 bases are a match to TRBD1. The CDR3 runs to 16 residues. Germline CDR1 LGHNA, CDR2 YSLEER. V lost 1 base to trimming and J lost 4 bases; unmatched junction nucleotides: 3. The CDR3 region has the DNA TGCGCCAGCAGCCAAGGTGACAGGGGTTATAATTCACCCCTCCACTTT. It is translated as CASSQGDRGYNSPLHF.

The chain recombines TRBV7-9 with TRBJ1-1; TRBD1 aligns across 12 bases. The CDR3 has 16 residues. The germline gives CDR1 SEHNR, CDR2 FQNEAQ (reference sequence). J gave up 8 bases and V 1 base, and 8 bases lay outside the gene matches. The DNA for the CDR3 is TGTGCCAGCAGCTTAGTCCGGGACAGGGGGCGCGCGGAAGCTTTCTTT. Translated: CASSLVRDRGRAEAFF.

This sequence joins TRBV28 and TRBJ1-2; a weak D match, TRBD1 (6 bases). V gave up 6 bases and J gave up 5 bases, with 19 bases separating them. CDR1 is MDHEN, CDR2 SYDVKM, per germline. The CDR3 extends over 15 amino acids. The CDR3 loop is CASRNSRGAGYGYTF. CDR3 in DNA: TGTGCCAGCAGGAACAGCCGGGGGGCTGGGTATGGCTACACCTTC.

The chain employs TRBV6-5 and TRBJ2-3; TRBD2 aligns across 11 bases. Germline V gives CDR1 MNHEY, CDR2 SVGAGI. The CDR3 is made up of 16 amino acids. V was pared by 0 bases and J by 7 bases, with 6 bases of the junction left unmatched. CDR3 loop: CASSYSATSGKNTQYF. CDR3 DNA: TGTGCCAGCAGTTACTCCGCGACTAGCGGGAAAAATACGCAGTATTTT.

The rearrangement joins TRBV11-2 to TRBJ2-7; TRBD1 matches 10 bases. The ends lost 2 bases at V and 1 base at J; junction bases unmatched: 8. Germline lookup yields CDR1 SGHAT and CDR2 FQNNGV. The CDR3 has 17 residues. CDR3 loop: CASSLLGGTGASYEQYF. The CDR3 nucleotides read TGTGCCAGCAGCTTACTAGGGGGGACAGGGGCTTCCTACGAGCAGTACTTC.

The chain couples TRBV29-1 to TRBJ2-6, with TRBD2 as a possible D gene (5 bases). The CDR3 extends over 18 amino acids. V lost 0 bases, J lost 2 bases, and 17 bases lay in between. Germline CDR1 reads SQVTM; CDR2 reads ANQGSEA. The DNA of the CDR3 is TGCAGCGTTGAAGAGCGTCCCGGGATAAGGGCTGGGGCCAACGTCCTGACTTTC. Protein sequence: CSVEERPGIRAGANVLTF. The entire variable domain, with the rest obtained from reference TRBV29-1 and TRBJ2-6, is as follows: SAVISQKPSRDICQRGTSLTIQCQVDSQVTMMFWYRQQPGQSLTLIATANQGSEATYESGFVIDKFPISRPNLTFSTLTVSNMSPEDSSIYLCSVEERPGIRAGANVLTFGAGSRLTVL.

The rearrangement links TRBV4-3 to TRBJ2-6, with a weak D call TRBD1 (6 bases). V was pared by 3 bases and J by 0 bases, with 15 bases between. Germline V lookup: CDR1 LGHNA, CDR2 YSLEER. This CDR3 comprises 18 residues. The CDR3 loop reads CASSQDQGLYSGANVLTF. In nucleotides, the CDR3 is TGCGCCAGCAGCCAGGACCAGGGGCTTTACTCTGGGGCCAACGTCCTGACTTTC.

The chain has TRBV11-3 and TRBJ2-2; D perhaps matches TRBD2 (5 bases). The germline V and J ends were trimmed by 5 bases and 4 bases, with 8 bases remaining between them. The CDR3 has 13 amino acids. Germline V gene sequence: CDR1 SGHNT, CDR2 YENEEA. CDR3 in DNA: TGTGCCAGCAGCCCTAGCTCCACCGGGGAGCTGTTTTTT. Protein sequence: CASSPSSTGELFF. The variable domain in full, completed from reference TRBV11-3 and TRBJ2-2, reads EAGVVQSPRYKIIEKKQPVAFWCNPISGHNTLYWYLQNLGQGPELLIRYENEEAVDDSQLPKDRFSAERLKGVDSTLKIQPAELGDSAVYLCASSPSSTGELFFGEGSRLTVL.

This clone was counted a single time. The chain joins TRBV7-2 to TRBJ2-3; D is uncertain. This CDR3 has 15 residues. CDR1 is SGHTA and CDR2 is FQGNSA in the germline V gene. Trimming removed 4 bases at V and 10 bases at J, with 21 bases between. CDR3 bases: TGTGCCAGCAGCTCAGACCATAGAGTCCCAAGCGCGCAGTATTTT. It yields the protein CASSSDHRVPSAQYF. Supplemented by reference TRBV7-2 and TRBJ2-3, the full variable domain reads GAGVSQSPSNKVTEKGKDVELRCDPISGHTALYWYRQSLGQGLEFLIYFQGNSAPDKSGLPSDRFSAERTGGSVSTLTIQRTQQEDSAVYLCASSSDHRVPSAQYFGPGTRLTVL.

The V call is TRBV5-6, the J call TRBJ2-3, with a weak D call TRBD1 (7 bases). The germline CDR1 and CDR2 sequences are SGHDT and YYEEEE. Between the trimmed V and J ends, which lost 2 bases and 5 bases, there was a span of 15 bases. The CDR3 has 15 residues. As DNA, the CDR3 is TGTGCCAGCAGCTTAGTAGCCAGGGGGGTAGATACGCAGTATTTT. Its protein is CASSLVARGVDTQYF. Drawing the rest from reference TRBV5-6 and TRBJ2-3, the complete variable domain is DAGVTQSPTHLIKTRGQQVTLRCSPKSGHDTVSWYQQALGQGPQFIFQYYEEEERQRGNFPDRFSGHQFPNYSSELNVNALLLGDSALYLCASSLVARGVDTQYFGPGTRLTVL.

CDR3 in DNA: TGTGCCAGCAGCTCGGGACAGCCGAACACTGAAGCTTTCTTT. Translated, it gives CASSSGQPNTEAFF. The chain uses TRBV7-9 and TRBJ1-1, with 7 bases lining up with TRBD1. Germline trimming cut 4 bases from V and 1 base from J; bases unmatched to any gene: 3. The CDR3 length is 14 residues. Germline V gene data show CDR1 as SEHNR and CDR2 as FQNEAQ (reference sequence).

The J gene is TRBJ2-5, the V gene TRBV18; TRBD2 matches at 8 bases. The CDR3 length is 14 residues. Germline CDR1 is KGHSH and CDR2 is LQKENI. J lost 3 bases, V lost 3 bases, and 3 bases had no gene match. CDR3 region: CASSPKLAEETQYF. CDR3 DNA: TGTGCCAGCTCACCTAAACTAGCGGAAGAGACCCAGTACTTC.

J is TRBJ2-5 and V is TRBV6-5; the D is unclear. V lost 3 bases, J lost 0 bases, and 5 bases lay in between. CDR1 MNHEY and CDR2 SVGAGI come from the germline V gene. The length of the CDR3 is 13 residues. CDR3 residues: CASSYLHQETQYF. As DNA, the CDR3 is TGTGCCAGCAGTTATCTACACCAAGAGACCCAGTACTTC.

In nucleotides, the CDR3 is TGTGCCAGCAGCATAAGGGGGGGCGAGCAGTACTTC. It is translated as CASSIRGGEQYF. V and J are TRBV11-3 and TRBJ2-7, with D possibly being TRBD2 (7 bases). The CDR3 is 12 residues long. Trimming left V 5 bases short and J 6 bases short, with 11 bases between. Germline V CDR1 and CDR2: SGHNT, YENEEA.

The chain has TRBV5-1 and TRBJ2-3; 10 bases map to TRBD2. This CDR3 is built from 15 residues. The junction had 5 bases not matched to a gene; V was cut back by 4 bases and J by 3 bases. CDR1 is SGHRS, CDR2 YFSETQ, per germline. CDR3 sequence (DNA): TGCGCCAGCAGCCTTACGGGACTAGCGACAGATACGCAGTATTTT. Encoded protein: CASSLTGLATDTQYF.

This clone was detected only a few times. V usage is TRBV7-8 and J usage is TRBJ2-7; 9 bases are shared with TRBD2. Germline trimming cut 0 bases from V and 5 bases from J; bases unmatched to any gene: 14. There are 18 residues in the CDR3. In germline, CDR1 is SGHVS, CDR2 FQNEAQ. The CDR3 protein is CASSLAGGGRAVRNEQYF. The DNA of the CDR3 is TGTGCCAGCAGCTTAGCGGGGGGCGGGAGGGCCGTAAGAAACGAGCAGTACTTC.